The source of this TCR beta chain is a study of STAT5B mutations in CD4+ large granular lymphocyte leukemia. Study-wide background: Among healthy controls, a particular HLA allele went with more CDR3 'QG' motifs. Study-wide findings and caveats: Compared with healthy controls (2/35), patient top clones favored TRBV06 (8/27). 25% of private leukemic clonotypes occurred rarely in other patients' non-leukemic repertoires.

With respect to this clone: Its target is not known.

Germline CDR1 SGDLS, CDR2 YYNGEE. V shed 0 bases and J shed 0 bases, with 9 bases lying between them. The CDR3 contains 16 residues. TCRdb's table, derived via immunoSEQ multiplex PCR, lists solely in-frame clones and lacks some. The table has more than 40,000 clones, about four fifths seen once; the top ten hold approximately 0.4%. The chain uses TRBV9 and TRBJ2-2, with a weak D call TRBD1 (5 bases). The sequence was collected from a human donor in good health. The sequencing input was CD4+ T cells from blood buffy coats. CDR3 amino acids: CASSVEAGSNTGELFF. For the CDR3, the DNA is TGTGCCAGCAGCGTAGAGGCAGGGTCGAACACCGGGGAGCTGTTTTTT.